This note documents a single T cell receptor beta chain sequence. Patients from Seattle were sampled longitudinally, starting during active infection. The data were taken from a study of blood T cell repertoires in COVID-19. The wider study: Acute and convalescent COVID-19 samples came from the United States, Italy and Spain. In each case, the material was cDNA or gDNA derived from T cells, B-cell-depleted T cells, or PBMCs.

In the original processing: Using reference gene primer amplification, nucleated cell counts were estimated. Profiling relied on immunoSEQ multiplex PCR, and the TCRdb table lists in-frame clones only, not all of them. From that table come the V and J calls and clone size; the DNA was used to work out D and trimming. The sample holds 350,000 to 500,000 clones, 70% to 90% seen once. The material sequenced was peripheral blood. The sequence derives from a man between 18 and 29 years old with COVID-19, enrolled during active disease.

CDR3 sequence reads: CASSFKTAGVLAKNIQYF. DNA of the CDR3: TGTGCCAGCAGCTTCAAGACGGCGGGGGTACTAGCCAAAAACATTCAGTACTTC. The V and J genes are TRBV11-3 and TRBJ2-4, with 7 nucleotides matching TRBD2. Germline CDR1 is SGHNT and CDR2 is YENEEA. The CDR3 consists of 18 residues. V shed 3 bases, J shed 0 bases, and the junction held 11 bases outside the gene matches.